Each of the 10 T cell receptor beta chains below was sequenced from the same sample in a study of cytomegalovirus exposure and HLA in healthy donors (dated by TCRdb to the late 2010s). The library was built by means of the immunoSEQ multiplex PCR assay. Imported from immuneACCESS, the table was reduced by TCRdb to in-frame sequences with V and J called. These copies leave out some clones; in studies compared against another copy, an unresolved V gene accounts for under half, and the cause of the remainder is not known. The table for this sample lists approximately 98,000 clones; approximately 95% of them were counted only once. 0.67% of the sample is taken by the ten largest. The sample taken for sequencing was PBMCs. The receptors originated from a young woman in good health and CMV-seronegative.

CDR3 bases: TGTGCCAGCAGCTTAGGTTTAGCGGGGGCTAGGTACCAAGAGACCCAGTACTTC. This gives the protein CASSLGLAGARYQETQYF. The chain is built from TRBV7-8 and TRBJ2-5; 9 positions agree with TRBD2. Germline CDR1 and CDR2: SGHVS and FQNEAQ. CDR3 length equals 18 residues. V dropped 1 base and J dropped 0; count of bases not matched to a gene: 9.

This clone appeared once. The genes are TRBV10-3 and TRBJ2-7; 9 nucleotides agree with TRBD1. The CDR3 has 16 residues. V was pared by 0 bases and J by 6 bases, with 9 bases of the junction left unmatched. From germline, CDR1 is ENHRY and CDR2 SYGVKD. CDR3 nucleotide sequence: TGTGCCATCAGTGAGTCGGCCCCGGGACAGGGAGGCGAGCAGTACTTC. It translates to CAISESAPGQGGEQYF.

This rearrangement joins TRBV7-2 to TRBJ2-3, with 7 bases matching TRBD2. The CDR3 is 15 residues long. Unmatched junction bases numbered 7, after V lost 6 bases and J lost 1 base. CDR1 is SGHTA, CDR2 FQGNSA, per germline. CDR3 region: CASSFSSGGTDTQYF. CDR3 DNA: TGTGCCAGCAGTTTTTCGAGCGGGGGCACAGATACGCAGTATTTT.

In DNA, the CDR3 is TGTGCCAGCAGCGAAGACAGGGGGAGGACTGAAGCTTTCTTT. It codes for CASSEDRGRTEAFF. The gene calls are TRBV7-3 and TRBJ1-1; 9 nucleotides align to TRBD1. Germline values: CDR1 SGHTA, CDR2 FQGTGA. After removal of 5 bases from V and 5 bases from J, the junction contained 6 bases not matched to a gene. The CDR3 extends over 14 amino acids.

The V gene is TRBV9, the J gene TRBJ1-2, with a weak D call TRBD1 (5 bases). Per germline, CDR1 SGDLS and CDR2 YYNGEE. This CDR3 is 18 amino acids long. V was pared by 0 bases and J by 0 bases, with 18 bases between. The DNA of the CDR3 is TGTGCCAGCAGCGTAGCGATTTTCAACAGGAAAGCTAACTATGGCTACACCTTC. This encodes CASSVAIFNRKANYGYTF.

This clone has more than one count but fewer than ten. The chain carries TRBV9 and TRBJ2-3; 14 bases line up with TRBD2. CDR1 and CDR2 from the germline V gene are SGDLS and YYNGEE. Trimming cost V 3 bases and J 1 base; bases outside gene matches: 4. This CDR3 region has 17 residues. The CDR3 DNA reads as TGTGCCAGCAGCGGGGGGACTAGCGGGGGACGCACAGATACGCAGTATTTT. Its protein is CASSGGTSGGRTDTQYF.

The chain recombines TRBV29-1 with TRBJ1-1; TRBD1 might be the D (5 bases). The CDR3 totals 14 residues. The ends were cut back, 3 bases at V and 1 base at J, with 12 bases in the middle. Germline loops: CDR1 SQVTM, CDR2 ANQGSEA. The CDR3 here is CSVEVPGWNTEAFF. In nucleotides, the CDR3 is TGCAGCGTTGAGGTGCCAGGGTGGAACACTGAAGCTTTCTTT.

CDR3 loop: CASSSRQGSQPQHF. CDR3 coding DNA: TGTGCCAGCAGCTCAAGACAGGGCTCTCAGCCCCAGCATTTT. The genes are TRBV7-8 and TRBJ1-5; 7 bases fit TRBD1. The V and J ends lost 4 bases and 6 bases, in that order; junction bases with no gene match: 6. Germline V CDR1 and CDR2: SGHVS, FQNEAQ. The CDR3 runs to 14 residues.

The V gene is TRBV28, the J gene TRBJ1-6; weak D call: TRBD1 (5 bases). V shed 1 base and J shed 0 bases, with 10 bases lying between them. This CDR3 comprises 17 residues. Germline V gene sequence: CDR1 MDHEN, CDR2 SYDVKM. CDR3 loop: CASSLSQGSSYNSPLHF. The CDR3 region has the DNA TGTGCCAGCAGTTTATCTCAGGGAAGCTCCTATAATTCACCCCTCCACTTT. Full variable domain (outside the CDR3, taken from reference TRBV28 and TRBJ1-6): DVKVTQSSRYLVKRTGEKVFLECVQDMDHENMFWYRQDPGLGLRLIYFSYDVKMKEKGDIPEGYSVSREKKERFSLILESASTNQTSMYLCASSLSQGSSYNSPLHFGNGTRLTVT.

This chain joins TRBV5-4 and TRBJ2-1, with D possibly being TRBD2 (6 bases). From germline, CDR1 is SGHNT and CDR2 YYREEE (reference sequence). The CDR3 length is 16 residues. V was clipped by 2 bases and J by 5 bases, with 17 bases between them. The CDR3 region has the DNA TGTGCCAGCAGCTTTGATGCGGGGCCCCCTCACAATGAGCAGTTCTTC. Protein: CASSFDAGPPHNEQFF.